This TCR beta chain was captured in a study of blood T cell repertoires in COVID-19. Background on the study: COVID-19 samples collected from the United States, Italy and Spain covered acute and convalescent phases.

Authors' methods: From reference gene primer amplification, estimates of nucleated cell counts were derived. Sequenced by immunoSEQ multiplex PCR; TCRdb stores in-frame clones only, minus some. Clonal size and the V and J genes are those of that table, whereas D and trimming came from the DNA. The sample has fewer than 350,000 clones; 86% are singletons. Seattle's cohort entered during active infection and was followed longitudinally. The TCR was taken from a woman aged 25 to 39 with COVID-19, enrolled during active disease. The source material was peripheral blood.

The chain's CDR3 is CASGFRETQYF. For the CDR3, the DNA is TGTGCTAGTGGTTTTCGGGAGACCCAGTACTTC. The chain uses TRBV12-5 and TRBJ2-5; the D is unclear. The length of the CDR3 is 11 residues. The V gene's germline CDR1 is LGHNT and CDR2 FRNRAP. Trimming removed 3 bases at V and 5 bases at J, with 4 bases between.